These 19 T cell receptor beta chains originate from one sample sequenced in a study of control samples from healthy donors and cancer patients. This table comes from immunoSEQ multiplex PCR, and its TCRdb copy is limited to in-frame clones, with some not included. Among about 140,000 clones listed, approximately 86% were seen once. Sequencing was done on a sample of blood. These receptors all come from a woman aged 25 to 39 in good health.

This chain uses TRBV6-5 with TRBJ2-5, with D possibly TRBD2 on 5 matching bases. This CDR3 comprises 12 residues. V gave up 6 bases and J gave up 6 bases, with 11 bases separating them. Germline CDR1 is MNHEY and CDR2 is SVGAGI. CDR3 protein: CASRTGLKTQYF. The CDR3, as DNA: TGTGCCAGCAGGACCGGACTGAAGACCCAGTACTTC.

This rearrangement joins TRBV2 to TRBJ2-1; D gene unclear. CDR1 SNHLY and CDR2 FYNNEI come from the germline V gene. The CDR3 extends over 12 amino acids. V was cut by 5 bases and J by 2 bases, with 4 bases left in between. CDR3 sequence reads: CASSPTYNEQFF. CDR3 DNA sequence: TGTGCCAGCAGTCCCACCTACAATGAGCAGTTCTTC.

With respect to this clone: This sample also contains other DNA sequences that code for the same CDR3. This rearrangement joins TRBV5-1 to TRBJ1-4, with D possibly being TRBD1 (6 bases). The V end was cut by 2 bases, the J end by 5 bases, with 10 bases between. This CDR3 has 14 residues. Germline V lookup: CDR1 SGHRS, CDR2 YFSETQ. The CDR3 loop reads CASSLQGPNEKLFF. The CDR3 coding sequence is TGCGCCAGCAGCTTACAGGGACCCAATGAAAAACTGTTTTTT.

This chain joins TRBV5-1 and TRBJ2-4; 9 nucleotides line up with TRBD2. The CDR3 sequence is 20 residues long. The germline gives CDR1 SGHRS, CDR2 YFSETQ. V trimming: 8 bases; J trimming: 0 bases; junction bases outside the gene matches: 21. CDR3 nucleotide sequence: TGCGCCAGAGCGGGCAGGACTAGCGATCCTAGGGGTCTAGCCAAAAACATTCAGTACTTC. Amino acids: CARAGRTSDPRGLAKNIQYF.

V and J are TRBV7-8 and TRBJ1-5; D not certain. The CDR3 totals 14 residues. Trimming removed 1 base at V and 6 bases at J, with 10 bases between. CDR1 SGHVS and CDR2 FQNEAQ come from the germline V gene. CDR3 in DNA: TGTGCCAGCAGCTTAGAAGGGAGGGTTCAGCCCCAGCATTTT. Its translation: CASSLEGRVQPQHF.

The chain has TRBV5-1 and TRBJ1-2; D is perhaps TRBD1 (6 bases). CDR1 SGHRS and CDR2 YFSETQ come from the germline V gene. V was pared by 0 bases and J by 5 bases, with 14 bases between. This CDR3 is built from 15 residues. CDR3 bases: TGCGCCAGCAGCTTGGAAGCAGGGGCAGGGTATGGCTACACCTTC. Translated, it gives CASSLEAGAGYGYTF.

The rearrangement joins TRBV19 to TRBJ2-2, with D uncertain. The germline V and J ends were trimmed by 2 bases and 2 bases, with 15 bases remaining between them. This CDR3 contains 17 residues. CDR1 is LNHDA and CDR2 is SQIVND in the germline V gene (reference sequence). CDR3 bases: TGTGCCAGTAGTATACCCCGGACGGAGATTAACACCGGGGAGCTGTTTTTT. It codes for CASSIPRTEINTGELFF.

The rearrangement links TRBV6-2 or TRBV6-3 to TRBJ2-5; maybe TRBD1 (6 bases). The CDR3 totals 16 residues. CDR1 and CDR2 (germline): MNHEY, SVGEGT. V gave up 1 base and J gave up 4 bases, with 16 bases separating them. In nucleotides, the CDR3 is TGTGCCAGCAGTTACTACGGGTCTCAGGGGTCAGAGACCCAGTACTTC. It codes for CASSYYGSQGSETQYF.

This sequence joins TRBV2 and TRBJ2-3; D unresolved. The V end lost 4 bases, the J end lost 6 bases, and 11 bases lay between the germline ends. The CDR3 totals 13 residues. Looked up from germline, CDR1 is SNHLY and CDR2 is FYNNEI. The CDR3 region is CASSGRAIDTQYF. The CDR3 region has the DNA TGTGCCAGCAGTGGCCGAGCTATCGATACGCAGTATTTT.

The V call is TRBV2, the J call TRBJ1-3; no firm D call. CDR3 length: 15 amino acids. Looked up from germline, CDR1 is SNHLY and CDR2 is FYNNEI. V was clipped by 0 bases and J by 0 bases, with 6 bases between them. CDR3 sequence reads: CASSEAGFSGNTIYF. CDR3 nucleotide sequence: TGTGCCAGCAGTGAAGCGGGGTTCTCTGGAAACACCATATATTTT.

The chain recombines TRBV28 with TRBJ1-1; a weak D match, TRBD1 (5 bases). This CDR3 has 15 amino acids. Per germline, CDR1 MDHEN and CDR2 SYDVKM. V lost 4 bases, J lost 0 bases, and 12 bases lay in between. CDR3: CASSWEGPVNTEAFF. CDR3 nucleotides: TGTGCCAGCAGTTGGGAGGGGCCCGTGAACACTGAAGCTTTCTTT.

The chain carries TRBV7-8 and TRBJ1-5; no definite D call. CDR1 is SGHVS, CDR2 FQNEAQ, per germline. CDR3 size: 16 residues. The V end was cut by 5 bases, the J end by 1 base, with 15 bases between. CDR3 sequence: CASSPVGLSSNQPQHF. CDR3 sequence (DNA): TGTGCCAGCAGCCCTGTCGGGCTTAGCAGCAATCAGCCCCAGCATTTT. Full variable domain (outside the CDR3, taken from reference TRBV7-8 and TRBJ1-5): GAGVSQSPRYKVAKRGQDVALRCDPISGHVSLFWYQQALGQGPEFLTYFQNEAQLDKSGLPSDRFFAERPEGSVSTLKIQRTQQEDSAVYLCASSPVGLSSNQPQHFGDGTRLSIL.

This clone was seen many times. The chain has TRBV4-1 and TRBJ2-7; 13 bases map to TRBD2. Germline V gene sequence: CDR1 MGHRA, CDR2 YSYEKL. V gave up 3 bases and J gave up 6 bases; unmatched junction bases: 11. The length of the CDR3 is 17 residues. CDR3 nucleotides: TGCGCCAGCAGCCAGAAATTAAGGACTAGCGGGAGTTTCGAGCAGTACTTC. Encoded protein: CASSQKLRTSGSFEQYF.

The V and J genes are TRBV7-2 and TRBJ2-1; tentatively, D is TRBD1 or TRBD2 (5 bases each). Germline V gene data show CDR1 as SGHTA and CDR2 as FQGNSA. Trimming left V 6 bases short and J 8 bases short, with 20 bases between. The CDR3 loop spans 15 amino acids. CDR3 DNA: TGTGCCAGCAGGCCTGGGGGAGTTTTTCTTCATGAGCAGTTCTTC. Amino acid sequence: CASRPGGVFLHEQFF.

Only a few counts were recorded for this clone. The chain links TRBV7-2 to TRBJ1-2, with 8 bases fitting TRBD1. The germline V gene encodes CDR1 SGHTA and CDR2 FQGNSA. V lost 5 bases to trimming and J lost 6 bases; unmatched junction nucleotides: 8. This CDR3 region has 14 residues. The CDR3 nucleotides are TGTGCCAGCAGCGACGGACAGGGCCTGAATGGCTACACCTTC. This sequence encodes CASSDGQGLNGYTF.

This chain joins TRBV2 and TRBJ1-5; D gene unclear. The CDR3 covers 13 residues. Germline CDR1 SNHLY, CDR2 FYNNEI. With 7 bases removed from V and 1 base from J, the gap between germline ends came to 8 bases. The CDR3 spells CASTPLSNQPQHF. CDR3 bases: TGTGCCAGCACTCCGTTGAGCAATCAGCCCCAGCATTTT.

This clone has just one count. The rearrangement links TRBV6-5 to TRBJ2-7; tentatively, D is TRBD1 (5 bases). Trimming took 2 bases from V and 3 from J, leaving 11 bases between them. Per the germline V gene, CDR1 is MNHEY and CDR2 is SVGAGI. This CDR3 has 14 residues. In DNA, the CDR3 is TGTGCCAGCAGTTACGGGGCAGGCCTCTACGAGCAGTACTTC. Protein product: CASSYGAGLYEQYF.

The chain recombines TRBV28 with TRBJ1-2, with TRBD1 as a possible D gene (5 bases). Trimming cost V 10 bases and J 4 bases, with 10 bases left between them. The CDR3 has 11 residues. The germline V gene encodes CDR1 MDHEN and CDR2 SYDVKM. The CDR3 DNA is TGTGCCACCAGGGATTCCTATGGCTACACCTTC. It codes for CATRDSYGYTF.

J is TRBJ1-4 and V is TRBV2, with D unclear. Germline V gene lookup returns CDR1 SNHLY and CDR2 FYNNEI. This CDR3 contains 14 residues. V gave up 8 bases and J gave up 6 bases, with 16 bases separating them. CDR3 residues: CASLFYPGDEKLFF. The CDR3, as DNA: TGTGCCAGCCTATTTTACCCCGGGGATGAAAAACTGTTTTTT.